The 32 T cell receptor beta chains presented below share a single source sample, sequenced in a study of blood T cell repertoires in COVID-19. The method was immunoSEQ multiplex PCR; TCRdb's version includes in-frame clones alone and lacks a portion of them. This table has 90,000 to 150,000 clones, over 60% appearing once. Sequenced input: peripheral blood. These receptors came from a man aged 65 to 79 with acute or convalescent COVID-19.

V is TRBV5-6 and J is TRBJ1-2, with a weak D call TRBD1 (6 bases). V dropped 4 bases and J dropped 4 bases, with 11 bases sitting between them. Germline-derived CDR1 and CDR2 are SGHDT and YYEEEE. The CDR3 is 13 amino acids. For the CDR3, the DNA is TGTGCCAGCAGCCTCGGACAGCCCTATGGCTACACCTTC. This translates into CASSLGQPYGYTF.

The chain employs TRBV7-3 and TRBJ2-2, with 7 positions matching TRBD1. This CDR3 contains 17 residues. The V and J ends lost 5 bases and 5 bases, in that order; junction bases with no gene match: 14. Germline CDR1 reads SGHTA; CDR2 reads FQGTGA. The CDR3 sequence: CASSLPRDSEQTGELFF. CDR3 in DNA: TGTGCCAGCAGCCTCCCTAGGGACAGCGAACAGACCGGGGAGCTGTTTTTT.

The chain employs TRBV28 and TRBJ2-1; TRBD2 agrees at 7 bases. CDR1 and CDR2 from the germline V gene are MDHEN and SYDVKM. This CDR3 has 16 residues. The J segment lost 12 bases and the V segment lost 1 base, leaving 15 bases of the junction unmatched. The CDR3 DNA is TGTGCCAGCAGTTTATCTTCTGGCGGGAGAGGGAAGGGGCAGTTCTTC. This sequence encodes CASSLSSGGRGKGQFF.

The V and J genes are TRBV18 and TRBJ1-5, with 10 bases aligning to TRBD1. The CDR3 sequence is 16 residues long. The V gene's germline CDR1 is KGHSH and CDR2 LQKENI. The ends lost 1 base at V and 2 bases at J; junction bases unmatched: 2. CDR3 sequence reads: CASSPRDRGRNQPQHF. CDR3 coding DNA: TGTGCCAGCTCACCACGGGACAGGGGCCGCAATCAGCCCCAGCATTTT.

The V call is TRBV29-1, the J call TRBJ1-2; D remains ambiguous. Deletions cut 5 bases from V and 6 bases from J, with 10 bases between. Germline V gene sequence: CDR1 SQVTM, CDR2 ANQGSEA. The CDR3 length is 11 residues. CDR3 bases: TGCAGCGTTCTCATGCGGGATGGCTACACCTTC. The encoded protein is CSVLMRDGYTF.

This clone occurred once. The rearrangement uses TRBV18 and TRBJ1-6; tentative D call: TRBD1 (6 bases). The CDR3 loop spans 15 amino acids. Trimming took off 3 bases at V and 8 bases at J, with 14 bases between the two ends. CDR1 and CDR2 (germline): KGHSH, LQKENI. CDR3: CASSPHGGLDSPLHF. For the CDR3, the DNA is TGTGCCAGCTCACCTCACGGGGGGCTGGATTCACCCCTCCACTTT.

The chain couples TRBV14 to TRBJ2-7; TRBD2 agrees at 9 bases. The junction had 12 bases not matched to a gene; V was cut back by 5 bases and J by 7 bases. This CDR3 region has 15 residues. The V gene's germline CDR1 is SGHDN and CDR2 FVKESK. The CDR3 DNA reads TGTGCCAGCAGCTTAAAAATAGCGGGAGAGGGGGAGCAGTACTTC. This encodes CASSLKIAGEGEQYF.

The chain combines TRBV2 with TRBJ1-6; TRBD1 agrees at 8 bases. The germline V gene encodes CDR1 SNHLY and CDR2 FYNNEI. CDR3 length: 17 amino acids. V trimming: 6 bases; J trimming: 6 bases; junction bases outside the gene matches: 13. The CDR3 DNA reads TGTGCCAGCAGCGAACTTGGACAGGGCCGAATTAATTCACCCCTCCACTTT. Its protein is CASSELGQGRINSPLHF.

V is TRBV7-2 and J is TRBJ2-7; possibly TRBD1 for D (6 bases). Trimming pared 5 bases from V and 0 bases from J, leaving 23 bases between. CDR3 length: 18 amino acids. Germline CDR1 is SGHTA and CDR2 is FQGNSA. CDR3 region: CASSRIILTGEYSYEQYF. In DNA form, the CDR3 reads TGTGCCAGCAGCCGCATTATTTTGACAGGAGAATACTCCTACGAGCAGTACTTC. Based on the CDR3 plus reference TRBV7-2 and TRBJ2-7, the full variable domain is GAGVSQSPSNKVTEKGKDVELRCDPISGHTALYWYRQSLGQGLEFLIYFQGNSAPDKSGLPSDRFSAERTGGSVSTLTIQRTQQEDSAVYLCASSRIILTGEYSYEQYFGPGTRLTVT.

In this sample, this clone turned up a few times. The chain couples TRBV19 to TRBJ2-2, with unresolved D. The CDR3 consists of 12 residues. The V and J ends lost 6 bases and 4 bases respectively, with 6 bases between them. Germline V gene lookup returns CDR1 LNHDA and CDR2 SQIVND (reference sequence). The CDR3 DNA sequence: TGTGCCAGTAGATCGGGCACCGGGGAGCTGTTTTTT. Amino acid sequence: CASRSGTGELFF.

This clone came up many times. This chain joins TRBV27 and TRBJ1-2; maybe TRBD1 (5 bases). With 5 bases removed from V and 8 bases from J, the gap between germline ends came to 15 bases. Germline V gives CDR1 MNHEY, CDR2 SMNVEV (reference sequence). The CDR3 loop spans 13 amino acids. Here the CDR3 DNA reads TGTGCCAGCAGTCCATCGGGGGTGAGGGGCTACACCTTC. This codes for CASSPSGVRGYTF.

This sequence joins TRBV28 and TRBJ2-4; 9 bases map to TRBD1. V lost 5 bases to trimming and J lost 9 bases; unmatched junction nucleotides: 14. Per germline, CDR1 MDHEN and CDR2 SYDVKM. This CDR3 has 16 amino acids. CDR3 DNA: TGTGCCAGCAGTCCCCGGACAGGGGCCAGGGCCATCATTCAGTACTTC. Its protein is CASSPRTGARAIIQYF.

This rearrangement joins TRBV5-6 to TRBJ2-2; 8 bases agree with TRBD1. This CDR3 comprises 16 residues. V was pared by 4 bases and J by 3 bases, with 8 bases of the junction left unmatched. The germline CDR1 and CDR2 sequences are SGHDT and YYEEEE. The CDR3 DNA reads TGTGCCAGCAGCCAGGCAGGGGGCGTGTACACCGGGGAGCTGTTTTTT. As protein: CASSQAGGVYTGELFF.

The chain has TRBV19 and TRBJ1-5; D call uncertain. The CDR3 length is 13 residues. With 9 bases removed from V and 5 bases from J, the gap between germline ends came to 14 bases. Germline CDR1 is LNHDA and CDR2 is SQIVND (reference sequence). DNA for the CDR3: TGTGCCAGCTTAAAGGGAGAATATCAGCCCCAGCATTTT. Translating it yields CASLKGEYQPQHF.

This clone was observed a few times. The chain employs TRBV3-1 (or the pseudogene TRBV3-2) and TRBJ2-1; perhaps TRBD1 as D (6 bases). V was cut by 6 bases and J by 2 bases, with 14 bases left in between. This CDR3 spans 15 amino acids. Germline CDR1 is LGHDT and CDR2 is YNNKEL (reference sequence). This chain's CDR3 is CASRVQGSPYNEQFF. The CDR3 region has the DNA TGTGCCAGCAGAGTACAGGGTAGCCCCTACAATGAGCAGTTCTTC.

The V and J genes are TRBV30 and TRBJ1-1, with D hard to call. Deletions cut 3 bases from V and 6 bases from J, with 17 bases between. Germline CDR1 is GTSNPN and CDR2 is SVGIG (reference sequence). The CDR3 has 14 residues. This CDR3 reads CAWRGLTSAAEAFF. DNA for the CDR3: TGTGCCTGGAGAGGTTTGACGTCGGCGGCTGAAGCTTTCTTT.

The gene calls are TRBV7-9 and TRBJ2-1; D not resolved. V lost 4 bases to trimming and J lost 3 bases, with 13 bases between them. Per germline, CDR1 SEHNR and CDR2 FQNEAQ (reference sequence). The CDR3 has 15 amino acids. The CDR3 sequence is CASSSRYPSYNEQFF. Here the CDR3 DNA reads TGTGCCAGCAGCTCGAGGTATCCGAGCTACAATGAGCAGTTCTTC.

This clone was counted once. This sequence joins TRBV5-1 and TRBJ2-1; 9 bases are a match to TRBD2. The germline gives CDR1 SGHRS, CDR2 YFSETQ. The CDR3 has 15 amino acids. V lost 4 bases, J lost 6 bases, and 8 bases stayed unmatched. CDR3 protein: CASSPESGGRNEQFF. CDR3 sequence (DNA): TGCGCCAGCAGCCCAGAGAGCGGGGGGCGCAATGAGCAGTTCTTC.

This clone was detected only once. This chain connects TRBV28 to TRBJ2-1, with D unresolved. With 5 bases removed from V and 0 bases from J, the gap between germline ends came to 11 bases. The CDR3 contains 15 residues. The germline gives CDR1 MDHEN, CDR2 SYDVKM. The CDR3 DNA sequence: TGTGCCAGCAGTCCCGACTTGAGCTCCTACAATGAGCAGTTCTTC. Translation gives CASSPDLSSYNEQFF.

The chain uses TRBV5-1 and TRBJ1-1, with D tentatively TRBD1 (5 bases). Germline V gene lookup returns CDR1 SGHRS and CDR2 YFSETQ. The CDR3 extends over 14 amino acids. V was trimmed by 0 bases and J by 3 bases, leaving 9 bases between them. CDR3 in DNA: TGCGCCAGCAGCTTGGCCGGGGGGGACACTGAAGCTTTCTTT. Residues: CASSLAGGDTEAFF.

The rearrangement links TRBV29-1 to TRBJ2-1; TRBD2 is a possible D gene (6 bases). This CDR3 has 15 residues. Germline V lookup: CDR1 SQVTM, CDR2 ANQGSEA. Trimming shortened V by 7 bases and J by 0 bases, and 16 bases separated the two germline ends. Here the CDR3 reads CSATGERSSYNEQFF. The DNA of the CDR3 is TGCAGCGCTACGGGGGAGCGAAGCTCCTACAATGAGCAGTTCTTC.

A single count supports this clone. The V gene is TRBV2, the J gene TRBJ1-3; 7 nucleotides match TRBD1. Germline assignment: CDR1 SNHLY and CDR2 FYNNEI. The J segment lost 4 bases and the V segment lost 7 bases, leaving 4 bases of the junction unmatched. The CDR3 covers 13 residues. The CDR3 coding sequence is TGTGCCAGCAACGACAGGGAGGGAAACACCATATATTTT. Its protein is CASNDREGNTIYF.

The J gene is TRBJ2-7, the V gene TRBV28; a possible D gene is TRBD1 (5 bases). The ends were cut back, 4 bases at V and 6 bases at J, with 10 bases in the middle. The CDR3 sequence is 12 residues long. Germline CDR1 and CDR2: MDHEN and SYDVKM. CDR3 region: CASSSGFLEQYF. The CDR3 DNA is TGTGCCAGCAGTTCAGGGTTTCTCGAGCAGTACTTC.

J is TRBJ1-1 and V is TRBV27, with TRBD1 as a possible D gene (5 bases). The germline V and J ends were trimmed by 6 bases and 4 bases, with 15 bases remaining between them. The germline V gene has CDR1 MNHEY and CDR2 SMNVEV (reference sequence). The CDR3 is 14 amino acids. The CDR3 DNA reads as TGTGCCAGCAGCTACACGGGGAGGGGCACTGAAGCTTTCTTT. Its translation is CASSYTGRGTEAFF.

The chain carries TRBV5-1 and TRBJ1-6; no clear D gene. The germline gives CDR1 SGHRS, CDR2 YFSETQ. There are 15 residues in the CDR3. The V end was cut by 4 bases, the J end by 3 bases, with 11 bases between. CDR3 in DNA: TGCGCCAGCAGCGAACCTGGCATCTATAATTCACCCCTCCACTTT. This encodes CASSEPGIYNSPLHF.

The CDR3 DNA is TGTGCCAGCAGCGTCGGGGTGCGGAAGGCGATGCAAGAGACCCAGTACTTC. Translating gives CASSVGVRKAMQETQYF. The V and J genes are TRBV5-6 and TRBJ2-5, with D possibly matching TRBD2 (5 bases). The V end lost 4 bases, the J end lost 2 bases, and 21 bases lay between the germline ends. The CDR3 is 17 amino acids. Germline CDR1 and CDR2: SGHDT and YYEEEE.

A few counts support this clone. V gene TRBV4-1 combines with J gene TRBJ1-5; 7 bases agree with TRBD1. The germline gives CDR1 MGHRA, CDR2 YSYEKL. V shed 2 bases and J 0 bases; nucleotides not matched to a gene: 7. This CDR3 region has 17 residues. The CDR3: CASSQTTGRYSNQPQHF. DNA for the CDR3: TGCGCCAGCAGCCAAACGACAGGGAGATATAGCAATCAGCCCCAGCATTTT.

The DNA for the CDR3 is TGTGCCAGCAGAGAGAACTCCTACAATGAGCAGTTCTTC. It yields the protein CASRENSYNEQFF. The V gene is TRBV5-4, the J gene TRBJ2-1; no reliable D call. The CDR3 contains 13 residues. CDR1 is SGHNT and CDR2 is YYREEE in the germline V gene (reference sequence). The ends were cut back, 5 bases at V and 0 bases at J, with 6 bases in the middle.

The CDR3: CASSPRQGNNSPLHF. The DNA for the CDR3 is TGTGCCAGCAGCCCCCGACAGGGGAATAATTCACCCCTCCACTTT. V and J are TRBV5-5 and TRBJ1-6, with 8 bases identical to TRBD1. The CDR3 length is 15 residues. The ends lost 4 bases at V and 5 bases at J; junction bases unmatched: 5. Germline values: CDR1 SGHKS, CDR2 YYEKEE (reference sequence). Looking up the rest from reference TRBV5-5 and TRBJ1-6 gives the full variable domain: DAGVTQSPTHLIKTRGQQVTLRCSPISGHKSVSWYQQVLGQGPQFIFQYYEKEERGRGNFPDRFSARQFPNYSSELNVNALLLGDSALYLCASSPRQGNNSPLHFGNGTRLTVT.

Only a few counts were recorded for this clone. The CDR3 sequence is CASSIAGGTDTQYF. CDR3 nucleotide sequence: TGTGCCAGCAGCATAGCGGGGGGAACAGATACGCAGTATTTT. The V and J genes are TRBV9 and TRBJ2-3; 10 bases line up with TRBD2. The CDR3 sequence is 14 residues long. The V gene's germline CDR1 is SGDLS and CDR2 YYNGEE. Trimming cost V 4 bases and J 3 bases; bases outside gene matches: 2.

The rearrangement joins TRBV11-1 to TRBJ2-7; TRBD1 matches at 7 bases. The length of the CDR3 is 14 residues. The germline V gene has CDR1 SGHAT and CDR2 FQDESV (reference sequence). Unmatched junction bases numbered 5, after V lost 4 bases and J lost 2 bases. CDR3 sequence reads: CASSSHRGTYEQYF. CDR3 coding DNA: TGTGCCAGCAGCTCGCACAGGGGAACCTACGAGCAGTACTTC.

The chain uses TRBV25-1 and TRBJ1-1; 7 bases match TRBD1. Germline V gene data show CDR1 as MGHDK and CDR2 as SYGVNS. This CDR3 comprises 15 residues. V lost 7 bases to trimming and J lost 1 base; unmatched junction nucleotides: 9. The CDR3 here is CASNVAGTANTEAFF. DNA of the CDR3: TGTGCCAGCAATGTTGCCGGGACAGCGAACACTGAAGCTTTCTTT.